What follows is one T cell receptor (beta chain) and its context. Antigen: not known. This sample includes further DNA sequences coding for the same CDR3. The CDR3 is 14 residues long. Trimming pared 0 bases from V and 8 bases from J, leaving 10 bases between. Germline V lookup: CDR1 SEHNR, CDR2 FQNEAQ (reference sequence). The data originate from a study of shared clonotypes between healthy human individuals. Subsets obtained from CD4+ cells comprised CD45RA+ naive and CD45RA-negative memory cells. Several immunoSEQ plates held equal portions of the genomic DNA taken from each subset. Sequencing was performed with immunoSEQ multiplex PCR; in TCRdb, only in-frame clones are kept and a portion is missing. The table has a few million clones, approximately 94% seen once. Study-wide results and caveats: Some naive CD4 clonotypes, around 4.9%, turned up in common across a few donors.

V and J are TRBV7-9 and TRBJ1-4, with D maybe TRBD1 (6 bases). The sample taken for sequencing was naive CD4+ T cells sorted from blood. Subset here: CD45RA+ positively selected. The TCR sequence derives from a man younger than 35 in good health. The DNA of the CDR3 is TGTGCCAGCAGCTTAGCGGGGGGGCACGAAAAACTGTTTTTT. It translates to CASSLAGGHEKLFF.